This T cell receptor (beta chain) was captured by sequencing in a study of T cell repertoires in cytomegalovirus infection. Overall study: Indications of both CMV infection and matching HLA type were provided by public TCR beta signatures. General study results and limits: There were HLA-C-restricted CMV-specific TCR beta clonotypes dominating the ex vivo response. Frequencies of public TCR beta families were cumulated, and this identified carriers of CMV plus the relevant HLA.

This CDR3 contains 15 residues. CDR1 DFQATT and CDR2 SNEGSKA come from the germline V gene (reference sequence). The V and J ends lost 0 bases and 4 bases respectively, with 15 bases between them. As concerns this clonotype: The target antigen is unknown.

TCRdb reanalysed the reads using MiXCR and keeps one entry per CDR3 protein. This repertoire shows roughly 130,000 distinct CDR3 sequences, roughly 9% found once; its top ten account for around a tenth. The chain is built from TRBV20-1 and TRBJ1-2; tentative D call: TRBD1 (5 bases). The TCR sequence derives from a human donor in good health (CMV status not recorded). Some clones in this sample may be carry-over from other donors' samples. Sample: PBMCs. In DNA form, the CDR3 reads TGCAGTGCTAGAGATTGGACTGGGACCTCCTATGGCTACACCTTC. It is translated as CSARDWTGTSYGYTF.